This record concerns one T cell receptor (beta chain) sequence. The target antigen is unknown. The V gene lost 0 bases and the J gene lost 0 bases, with 12 bases spanning the gap. This CDR3 has 16 residues. Per the germline V gene, CDR1 is WSHSY and CDR2 is SAAADI. The data belong to a study of T cells after posttransplantation cyclophosphamide. Findings and caveats of the study: Recipient CMV seropositivity and CMV reactivation strongly tracked TRB clonality. Donor-recipient repertoire similarity was low at 1-2 months, rising over year one.

The repertoire was sequenced with immunoSEQ multiplex PCR; TCRdb's copy has only in-frame clones and lacks some. The sample has under 4,000 clones, about three fifths seen once. The sequence derives from a woman aged 30 to 39 in good health and a related stem cell transplant donor. The chain couples TRBV10-2 to TRBJ2-7, with D unresolved. Sequencing input: memory CD8+ T cells sorted from blood. The CDR3 here is CASSESDLSFSYEQYF. Here the CDR3 DNA reads TGCGCCAGCAGTGAGTCAGACTTGTCATTCTCCTACGAGCAGTACTTC.